Below are 22 T cell receptor beta chains sequenced from a single sample in a study of blood T cell repertoires in COVID-19. The protocol was immunoSEQ multiplex PCR, while the TCRdb copy is restricted to in-frame clones and leaves out a portion. The repertoire holds 150,000 to 200,000 clones, 70% to 90% seen once, with around 20% in the top ten. Sequenced sample: peripheral blood. The receptor source for this set is a man in his 70s with active or convalescent COVID-19.

This chain joins TRBV18 and TRBJ2-7, with 13 bases identical to TRBD2. CDR1 is KGHSH, CDR2 LQKENI, per germline. The V and J ends lost 1 base and 2 bases, in that order; junction bases with no gene match: 11. The CDR3 length is 19 residues. DNA of the CDR3: TGTGCCAGCTCACCACGGAGGACTAGCGGGAGTACTAGGACCTACGAGCAGTACTTC. It specifies CASSPRRTSGSTRTYEQYF.

The chain has TRBV5-8 and TRBJ2-7, with a possible D match to TRBD2 (6 bases). The ends were cut back, 4 bases at V and 9 bases at J, with 17 bases in the middle. The germline V gene encodes CDR1 SGHTS and CDR2 YDEGEE. This CDR3 has 13 residues. As DNA, the CDR3 is TGTGCCAGCAGCAAGGGACCCGACGGGGGGCAGTACTTC. This sequence encodes CASSKGPDGGQYF.

The chain joins TRBV7-2 to TRBJ1-5, with D possibly TRBD1 on 5 matching bases. The CDR3 runs 14 residues. Looked up from germline, CDR1 is SGHTA and CDR2 is FQGNSA. V lost 1 base and J 2 bases, leaving 6 bases between the germline ends. CDR3 residues: CASSLEQGNQPQHF. The CDR3 DNA reads as TGTGCCAGCAGCTTAGAACAGGGCAATCAGCCCCAGCATTTT.

V and J are TRBV6-5 and TRBJ1-5; maybe TRBD1 (6 bases). Trimming took 6 bases from V and 3 from J, leaving 12 bases between them. There are 14 residues in the CDR3. Germline V gene lookup returns CDR1 MNHEY and CDR2 SVGAGI. CDR3 in amino acids: CASRTGGANQPQHF. Written as DNA, the CDR3 is TGTGCCAGCAGGACTGGGGGGGCCAATCAGCCCCAGCATTTT.

The V and J genes are TRBV7-9 and TRBJ2-2; 7 bases line up with TRBD1. The CDR3 is made up of 19 amino acids. CDR1 is SEHNR, CDR2 FQNEAQ, per germline (reference sequence). J was trimmed by 0 bases and V by 0 bases; bases with no gene match: 10. The CDR3 coding sequence is TGTGCCAGCAGCTTAGCGCTGGGACAGAATTTCGCGAACACCGGGGAGCTGTTTTTT. Translation gives CASSLALGQNFANTGELFF.

This chain uses TRBV5-6 with TRBJ1-2; D call uncertain. The length of the CDR3 is 12 residues. Germline loops: CDR1 SGHDT, CDR2 YYEEEE. V lost 5 bases to trimming and J lost 2 bases, with 7 bases between them. The CDR3 bases are TGTGCCAGCAGTCGTCTCAACTATGGCTACACCTTC. Translated, it gives CASSRLNYGYTF.

The rearrangement joins TRBV24-1 to TRBJ1-3; TRBD1 matches 12 bases. V lost 3 bases to trimming and J lost 4 bases; unmatched junction nucleotides: 3. Germline V lookup: CDR1 KGHDR, CDR2 SFDVKD. This CDR3 has 16 amino acids. CDR3 sequence reads: CATSDRDRGPGNTIYF. The CDR3 coding sequence is TGTGCCACCAGTGATCGGGACAGGGGGCCAGGAAACACCATATATTTT.

The genes are TRBV28 and TRBJ2-3; 10 nucleotides line up with TRBD2. The CDR3 has 17 amino acids. J was trimmed by 4 bases and V by 5 bases; bases with no gene match: 12. Germline CDR1 reads MDHEN; CDR2 reads SYDVKM. CDR3 loop: CASSPPLGAGGPDTQYF. The CDR3 nucleotides are TGTGCCAGCAGTCCCCCCCTTGGAGCGGGAGGGCCAGATACGCAGTATTTT.

This clone was detected once. This chain uses TRBV6-4 with TRBJ1-6, with no clear D. This CDR3 is built from 14 residues. Trimming cost V 6 bases and J 7 bases, with 13 bases left between them. Germline V gene lookup returns CDR1 MRHNA and CDR2 SNTAGT. The CDR3 sequence is CASRAGGLNSPLHF. CDR3 nucleotides: TGTGCCAGCAGAGCCGGAGGCTTAAATTCACCCCTCCACTTT.

The chain joins TRBV19 to TRBJ2-5; D is unclear. CDR1 is LNHDA, CDR2 SQIVND, per germline (reference sequence). This CDR3 comprises 16 residues. Trimming took 4 bases from V and 1 from J, leaving 16 bases between them. CDR3 in amino acids: CASSTRSSYSQETQYF. For the CDR3, the DNA is TGTGCCAGTAGTACCCGTTCGTCGTATAGCCAAGAGACCCAGTACTTC.

The V and J genes are TRBV5-1 and TRBJ2-2, with a tentative D call TRBD1 (5 bases). V lost 0 bases, J lost 0 bases, and 6 bases lay in between. The CDR3 runs to 15 residues. Germline V gene lookup returns CDR1 SGHRS and CDR2 YFSETQ. The CDR3 reads CASSLVQANTGELFF. The CDR3 coding sequence is TGCGCCAGCAGCTTGGTACAGGCGAACACCGGGGAGCTGTTTTTT.

The V gene is TRBV6-4, the J gene TRBJ2-2; perhaps TRBD2 as D (5 bases). Deletions cut 0 bases from V and 5 bases from J, with 7 bases between. Germline-derived CDR1 and CDR2 are MRHNA and SNTAGT. There are 14 residues in the CDR3. CDR3 DNA sequence: TGTGCCAGCAGTGACTCCCCGGGGACCGGGGAGCTGTTTTTT. Amino acid sequence: CASSDSPGTGELFF.

The chain combines TRBV28 with TRBJ2-5, with 7 bases fitting TRBD1. This CDR3 has 14 amino acids. Germline V gives CDR1 MDHEN, CDR2 SYDVKM. J lost 5 bases, V lost 10 bases, and 13 bases had no gene match. The CDR3 loop reads CATNTQGVWETQYF. The CDR3, as DNA: TGTGCCACTAATACCCAGGGGGTTTGGGAGACCCAGTACTTC.

For the CDR3, the DNA is TGTGCCAGCACCGGAGTCCACGAGCAGTACTTC. It translates to CASTGVHEQYF. The V call is TRBV3-1 (or the pseudogene TRBV3-2), the J call TRBJ2-7; no definite D call. The CDR3 runs to 11 residues. Between the trimmed V and J ends, which lost 7 bases and 5 bases, there was a span of 9 bases. CDR1 is LGHDT, CDR2 YNNKEL, per germline (reference sequence).

This chain uses TRBV19 with TRBJ1-3, with D possibly TRBD1 on 6 matching bases. The CDR3 has 15 residues. Looked up from germline, CDR1 is LNHDA and CDR2 is SQIVND (reference sequence). V lost 3 bases and J 4 bases, leaving 13 bases between the germline ends. The CDR3 spells CASSINRASGNTIYF. For the CDR3, the DNA is TGTGCCAGTAGTATTAACAGGGCGTCGGGAAACACCATATATTTT.

The chain couples TRBV7-2 to TRBJ1-1; D gene uncertain. With 5 bases removed from V and 1 base from J, the gap between germline ends came to 20 bases. This CDR3 comprises 17 residues. In germline, CDR1 is SGHTA, CDR2 FQGNSA. CDR3 sequence (DNA): TGTGCCAGCAGCGCGCGGCGGACCGGAGAGGGGAACACTGAAGCTTTCTTT. This sequence encodes CASSARRTGEGNTEAFF.

This chain links TRBV24-1 with TRBJ1-1; D is possibly TRBD1 (5 bases). The CDR3 totals 13 residues. The ends were cut back, 3 bases at V and 4 bases at J, with 8 bases in the middle. Germline values: CDR1 KGHDR, CDR2 SFDVKD. DNA of the CDR3: TGTGCCACCAGTGATGGGGCCCTCACTGAAGCTTTCTTT. Translation gives CATSDGALTEAFF.

The V and J genes are TRBV7-3 and TRBJ2-3; 8 bases align to TRBD2. The length of the CDR3 is 17 residues. Losses at the gene ends were 2 bases for V and 6 bases for J; bases not matched to a gene: 13. Germline V CDR1 and CDR2: SGHTA, FQGTGA. CDR3 loop: CASSLASGTRGQDTQYF. CDR3 coding DNA: TGTGCCAGCAGCTTAGCCTCAGGGACTAGAGGACAGGATACGCAGTATTTT. Together with reference TRBV7-3 and TRBJ2-3, the CDR3 gives the full variable domain: GAGVSQTPSNKVTEKGKYVELRCDPISGHTALYWYRQSLGQGPEFLIYFQGTGAADDSGLPNDRFFAVRPEGSVSTLKIQRTERGDSAVYLCASSLASGTRGQDTQYFGPGTRLTVL.

This clone was seen a few times. The chain uses TRBV3-1 (or the pseudogene TRBV3-2) and TRBJ2-7, with D possibly matching TRBD2 (5 bases). Germline-derived CDR1 and CDR2 are LGHDT and YNNKEL (reference sequence). The CDR3 contains 11 residues. Trimming left V 2 bases short and J 12 bases short, with 11 bases between. The CDR3 protein is CASSQSQRLYF. The CDR3 DNA reads TGTGCCAGCAGCCAATCGCAGCGGCTGTACTTC.

V usage is TRBV9 and J usage is TRBJ1-3; 8 nucleotides agree with TRBD1. The CDR3 consists of 17 residues. Germline CDR1 SGDLS, CDR2 YYNGEE. J was trimmed by 4 bases and V by 4 bases; bases with no gene match: 13. CDR3 sequence (DNA): TGTGCCAGCAGCTTTGGGACAGGCAATTACATGGGAAACACCATATATTTT. The encoded protein is CASSFGTGNYMGNTIYF. The variable domain in full, with the rest retrieved from reference TRBV9 and TRBJ1-3, is DSGVTQTPKHLITATGQRVTLRCSPRSGDLSVYWYQQSLDQGLQFLIQYYNGEERAKGNILERFSAQQFPDLHSELNLSSLELGDSALYFCASSFGTGNYMGNTIYFGEGSWLTVV.

The rearrangement uses TRBV4-1 and TRBJ2-4; TRBD2 aligns across 8 bases. Germline values: CDR1 MGHRA, CDR2 YSYEKL. After removal of 0 bases from V and 7 bases from J, the junction contained 8 bases not matched to a gene. CDR3 size: 16 residues. Here the CDR3 reads CASSQDPGGVRNIQYF. Here the CDR3 DNA reads TGCGCCAGCAGCCAAGATCCGGGGGGGGTGAGGAACATTCAGTACTTC.

The genes are TRBV11-3 and TRBJ1-2, with TRBD1 as a possible D gene (5 bases). CDR3 length: 15 amino acids. Trimming took 5 bases from V and 0 from J, leaving 13 bases between them. CDR1 is SGHNT and CDR2 is YENEEA in the germline V gene. DNA for the CDR3: TGTGCCAGCAGCCAAGGGCCAGGGACTAACTATGGCTACACCTTC. It codes for CASSQGPGTNYGYTF.